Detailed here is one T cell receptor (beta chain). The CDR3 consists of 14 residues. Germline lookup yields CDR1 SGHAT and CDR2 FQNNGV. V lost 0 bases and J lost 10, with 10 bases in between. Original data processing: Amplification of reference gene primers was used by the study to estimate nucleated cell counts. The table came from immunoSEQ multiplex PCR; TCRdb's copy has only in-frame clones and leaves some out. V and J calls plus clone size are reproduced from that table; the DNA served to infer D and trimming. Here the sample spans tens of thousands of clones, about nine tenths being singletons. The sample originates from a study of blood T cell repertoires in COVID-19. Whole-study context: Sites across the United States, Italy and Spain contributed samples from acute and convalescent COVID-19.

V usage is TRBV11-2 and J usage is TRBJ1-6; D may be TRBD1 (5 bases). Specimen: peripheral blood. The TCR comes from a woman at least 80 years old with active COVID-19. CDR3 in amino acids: CASSLDQGWSPLHF. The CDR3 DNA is TGTGCCAGCAGCTTAGATCAGGGTTGGTCACCCCTCCACTTT.